What follows are 8 T cell receptor beta chains derived from one specimen sequenced in a study of blood T cell repertoires in COVID-19. Method: immunoSEQ multiplex PCR; TCRdb's copy keeps in-frame clones and lacks some. The table lists 100,000 to 150,000 clones, approximately 81% of them singletons, with about 3.8% in the top ten. Sequencing was done on a sample of peripheral blood. These receptors were taken from a woman between 45 and 60 years old with acute or convalescent COVID-19.

The chain couples TRBV12-3 or TRBV12-4 to TRBJ1-6; D call uncertain. V was cut by 10 bases and J by 0 bases, with 7 bases left in between. There are 13 residues in the CDR3. CDR3 sequence: CATRSSYNSPLHF. CDR3 in DNA: TGTGCCACCCGGAGCTCCTATAATTCACCCCTCCACTTT.

The V and J genes are TRBV13 and TRBJ2-4; 8 bases match TRBD2. V dropped 0 bases and J dropped 7; count of bases not matched to a gene: 8. CDR3 length: 16 amino acids. CDR1 and CDR2 from the germline V gene are PRHDT and FYEKMQ (reference sequence). The CDR3 is CASSLGLRSSGNIQYF. CDR3 nucleotides: TGTGCCAGCAGCTTAGGCCTCAGGTCTAGCGGGAACATTCAGTACTTC.

The chain is built from TRBV6-1 and TRBJ2-5, with 8 bases aligning to TRBD2. Trimming removed 4 bases from V and 5 bases from J; junction bases left unmatched: 15. From germline, CDR1 is MNHNS and CDR2 SASEGT. The CDR3 contains 17 residues. The CDR3 nucleotides read TGTGCCAGCAGTGCCAGCGGGGGTAGCGGGTGGTTGGAGACCCAGTACTTC. This codes for CASSASGGSGWLETQYF.

This chain connects TRBV3-1 (or the pseudogene TRBV3-2) to TRBJ1-4; TRBD1 agrees at 7 bases. The CDR3 contains 15 residues. The V segment lost 4 bases and the J segment 8 bases; nucleotides outside the gene matches: 10. Germline CDR1 is LGHDT and CDR2 is YNNKEL (reference sequence). The CDR3 nucleotides are TGTGCCAGCAGCCCGCCGGGTCAGACAGGGGAAAAACTGTTTTTT. It translates to CASSPPGQTGEKLFF.

V and J are TRBV3-1 (or the pseudogene TRBV3-2) and TRBJ2-1; 12 positions agree with TRBD2. J lost 8 bases, V lost 2 bases, and 4 bases had no gene match. This CDR3 has 15 residues. The germline V gene has CDR1 LGHDT and CDR2 YNNKEL (reference sequence). CDR3 protein: CASSQLAGGLYEQFF. Written as DNA, the CDR3 is TGTGCCAGCAGCCAACTAGCGGGGGGGCTGTATGAGCAGTTCTTC.

The chain is built from TRBV11-2 and TRBJ2-7, with D unresolved. The CDR3 runs 12 residues. Germline CDR1 and CDR2: SGHAT and FQNNGV. The ends were cut back, 5 bases at V and 4 bases at J, with 9 bases in the middle. CDR3 sequence: CASSPRLYEQYF. The CDR3 DNA is TGTGCCAGCAGCCCTAGACTGTACGAGCAGTACTTC.

The rearrangement joins TRBV28 to TRBJ1-4; D may be TRBD1 (5 bases). The germline gives CDR1 MDHEN, CDR2 SYDVKM. The CDR3 runs to 15 residues. Trimming left V 2 bases short and J 4 bases short, with 11 bases between. The CDR3 sequence: CASSLRGGINEKLFF. The CDR3 DNA follows: TGTGCCAGCAGTTTAAGGGGTGGGATTAATGAAAAACTGTTTTTT.

The genes are TRBV7-2 and TRBJ2-7, with a weak D call TRBD2 (5 bases). The length of the CDR3 is 14 residues. Trimming pared 2 bases from V and 4 bases from J, leaving 12 bases between. Germline V gene sequence: CDR1 SGHTA, CDR2 FQGNSA. The CDR3: CASSLRERVYEQYF. Here the CDR3 DNA reads TGTGCCAGCAGCTTACGCGAGAGGGTTTACGAGCAGTACTTC.